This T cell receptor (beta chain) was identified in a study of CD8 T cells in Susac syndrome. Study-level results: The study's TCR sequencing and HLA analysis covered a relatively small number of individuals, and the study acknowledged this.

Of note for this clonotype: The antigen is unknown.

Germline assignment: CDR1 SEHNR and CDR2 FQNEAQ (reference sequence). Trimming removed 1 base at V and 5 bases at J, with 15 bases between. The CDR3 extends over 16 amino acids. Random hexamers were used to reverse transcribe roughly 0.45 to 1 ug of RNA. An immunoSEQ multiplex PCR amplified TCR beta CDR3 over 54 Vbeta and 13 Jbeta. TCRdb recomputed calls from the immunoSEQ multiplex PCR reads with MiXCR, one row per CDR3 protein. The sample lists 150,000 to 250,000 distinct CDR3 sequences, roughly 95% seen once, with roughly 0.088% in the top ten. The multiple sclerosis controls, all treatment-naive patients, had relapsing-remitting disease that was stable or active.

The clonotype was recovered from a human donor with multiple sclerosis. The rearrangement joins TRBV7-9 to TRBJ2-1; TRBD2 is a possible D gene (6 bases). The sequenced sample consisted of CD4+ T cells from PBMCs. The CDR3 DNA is TGTGCCAGCAGCTTAGGGAGGGGCTATCCTGACAATGAGCAGTTCTTC. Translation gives CASSLGRGYPDNEQFF.